These 21 T cell receptor beta chains were sequenced from one sample in a study of blood T cell repertoires in COVID-19 (TCRdb year 2020). Receptor libraries were prepared by the immunoSEQ multiplex PCR assay. TCRdb mirrors the immuneACCESS table, restricted to in-frame sequences. Some clones are absent from its copies; in checked studies, under half trace to an unresolved V gene, and the reason for the others is unknown. The table for this sample lists about 72,000 clones; approximately 90% of them were counted only once. 4.8% of the sample goes to the ten largest clones. Material: peripheral blood. The source is a woman aged 55-69 years with active COVID-19.

The rearrangement uses TRBV7-2 and TRBJ2-6, with 10 bases that match TRBD1. V lost 5 bases, J lost 2 bases, and 9 bases stayed unmatched. CDR1 SGHTA and CDR2 FQGNSA come from the germline V gene. The CDR3 is 18 residues long. The CDR3 coding sequence is TGTGCCAGCAGCGCCACGGGACAGGGGACTGCTGGGGCCAACGTCCTGACTTTC. Its translation is CASSATGQGTAGANVLTF.

J is TRBJ2-1 and V is TRBV18, with 12 bases aligning to TRBD2. The V and J ends lost 6 bases and 0 bases, in that order; junction bases with no gene match: 6. Per the germline V gene, CDR1 is KGHSH and CDR2 is LQKENI. This CDR3 contains 17 residues. CDR3 sequence reads: CASSSQTSGSSYNEQFF. CDR3 bases: TGTGCCAGCTCCTCGCAGACTAGCGGGAGCTCCTACAATGAGCAGTTCTTC.

The chain couples TRBV7-9 to TRBJ2-5, with 7 bases matching TRBD2. The CDR3 consists of 17 residues. Germline V CDR1 and CDR2: SEHNR, FQNEAQ (reference sequence). V shed 4 bases and J 2 bases; nucleotides not matched to a gene: 13. The CDR3: CASSSGRDRPLQETQYF. DNA of the CDR3: TGTGCCAGCAGCTCGGGGAGGGATCGGCCCCTACAAGAGACCCAGTACTTC.

The CDR3, as DNA: TGTGCCATCAGCACTAGCGCCGTTAGCACAGATACGCAGTATTTT. Protein product: CAISTSAVSTDTQYF. The chain carries TRBV10-3 and TRBJ2-3; 7 nucleotides agree with TRBD2. Looked up from germline, CDR1 is ENHRY and CDR2 is SYGVKD. With 6 bases clipped from V and 0 bases from J, the junction kept 6 bases outside the gene matches. The CDR3 runs 15 residues.

This clone was counted a single time. V gene TRBV27 combines with J gene TRBJ2-7; D might be TRBD2 (5 bases). The germline CDR1 and CDR2 sequences are MNHEY and SMNVEV (reference sequence). The CDR3 consists of 15 residues. With 4 bases removed from V and 6 bases from J, the gap between germline ends came to 19 bases. CDR3 region: CASSSALFRGSEQYF. In nucleotides, the CDR3 is TGTGCCAGCAGTTCGGCCCTGTTTCGAGGGTCCGAGCAGTACTTC.

V and J are TRBV6-1 and TRBJ2-3; 13 bases align to TRBD2. Looked up from germline, CDR1 is MNHNS and CDR2 is SASEGT. The CDR3 is 16 amino acids. With 6 bases clipped from V and 7 bases from J, the junction kept 10 bases outside the gene matches. The CDR3 DNA follows: TGTGCCAGCAGCGAACTAGCGGGAGGGAACGGATATACGCAGTATTTT. This codes for CASSELAGGNGYTQYF.

This clone has only a few counts. The rearrangement joins TRBV3-1 (or the pseudogene TRBV3-2) to TRBJ2-2; a weak D match, TRBD2 (5 bases). Germline lookup yields CDR1 LGHDT and CDR2 YNNKEL (reference sequence). V was shortened by 4 bases and J by 4 bases, with 13 bases between the two germline ends. The CDR3 consists of 15 residues. CDR3 loop: CASSPMRESTGELFF. For the CDR3, the DNA is TGTGCCAGCAGCCCTATGAGGGAAAGCACCGGGGAGCTGTTTTTT.

In its sample, this clone was seen once. The rearrangement joins TRBV28 to TRBJ2-3; possibly TRBD2 for D (6 bases). Per the germline V gene, CDR1 is MDHEN and CDR2 is SYDVKM. V was shortened by 3 bases and J by 13 bases, with 17 bases between the two germline ends. The CDR3 is 13 amino acids. The CDR3 loop is CASSFPQTSAKYF. CDR3 coding DNA: TGTGCCAGCAGTTTCCCCCAGACTAGTGCGAAGTATTTT. Full variable domain (remainder filled in from reference TRBV28 and TRBJ2-3): DVKVTQSSRYLVKRTGEKVFLECVQDMDHENMFWYRQDPGLGLRLIYFSYDVKMKEKGDIPEGYSVSREKKERFSLILESASTNQTSMYLCASSFPQTSAKYFGPGTRLTVL.

This clone was found once. The chain carries TRBV6-5 and TRBJ2-3; 9 positions match TRBD1. This CDR3 has 15 amino acids. In germline, CDR1 is MNHEY, CDR2 SVGAGI. V lost 6 bases to trimming and J lost 2 bases; unmatched junction nucleotides: 6. CDR3 loop: CASRVGQGYTDTQYF. DNA of the CDR3: TGTGCCAGCAGAGTGGGACAGGGATACACAGATACGCAGTATTTT.

The chain couples TRBV7-9 to TRBJ1-4; 9 nucleotides match TRBD1. The V gene end was trimmed by 4 bases and the J gene end by 11 bases; junction bases not matched to a gene: 5. The germline gives CDR1 SEHNR, CDR2 FQNEAQ (reference sequence). There are 13 residues in the CDR3. The CDR3 region is CASSYRDREKLFF. CDR3 in DNA: TGTGCCAGCAGCTACAGGGACAGGGAGAAACTGTTTTTT. The full variable domain, rest sourced from reference TRBV7-9 and TRBJ1-4, is DTGVSQNPRHKITKRGQNVTFRCDPISEHNRLYWYRQTLGQGPEFLTYFQNEAQLEKSRLLSDRFSAERPKGSFSTLEIQRTEQGDSAMYLCASSYRDREKLFFGSGTQLSVL.

This chain connects TRBV19 to TRBJ1-2, with 8 bases fitting TRBD1. From germline, CDR1 is LNHDA and CDR2 SQIVND (reference sequence). The CDR3 consists of 13 residues. Trimming took 9 bases from V and 5 from J; bases not matched to a gene: 8. This chain's CDR3 is CASDRGSPYGYTF. CDR3 nucleotide sequence: TGTGCCAGCGACAGGGGTTCCCCTTATGGCTACACCTTC.

The table lists this clone with a few counts. This chain uses TRBV28 with TRBJ2-4, with D possibly TRBD2 on 6 matching bases. This CDR3 is 14 amino acids long. Trimming removed 4 bases from V and 4 bases from J, with 11 bases in between. CDR1 is MDHEN and CDR2 is SYDVKM in the germline V gene. The CDR3 protein is CASSSLGLKNIQYF. CDR3 nucleotide sequence: TGTGCCAGCAGTTCCTTGGGACTTAAAAACATTCAGTACTTC. The full variable domain, rest sourced from reference TRBV28 and TRBJ2-4, is DVKVTQSSRYLVKRTGEKVFLECVQDMDHENMFWYRQDPGLGLRLIYFSYDVKMKEKGDIPEGYSVSREKKERFSLILESASTNQTSMYLCASSSLGLKNIQYFGAGTRLSVL.

This clone was observed a single time. The chain joins TRBV11-1 to TRBJ2-5, with D maybe TRBD2 (5 bases). V was trimmed by 1 base and J by 4 bases, leaving 10 bases between them. Per germline, CDR1 SGHAT and CDR2 FQDESV (reference sequence). This CDR3 has 14 residues. The CDR3 protein is CASSLGPRAETQYF. DNA for the CDR3: TGTGCCAGCAGCTTAGGCCCGAGGGCAGAGACCCAGTACTTC.

The rearrangement uses TRBV7-9 and TRBJ1-1, with no clear D. The CDR3 sequence is 12 residues long. Between the trimmed V and J ends, which lost 4 bases and 7 bases, there was a span of 10 bases. Germline CDR1 and CDR2: SEHNR and FQNEAQ (reference sequence). Here the CDR3 reads CASSSRFGEAFF. CDR3 nucleotides: TGTGCCAGCAGCTCCAGGTTTGGTGAAGCTTTCTTT.

The CDR3 reads CAGGRGTSGNTDTQYF. CDR3 DNA sequence: TGTGCCGGCGGGAGAGGGACTAGCGGGAACACAGATACGCAGTATTTT. This chain joins TRBV5-8 and TRBJ2-3, with 13 bases that match TRBD2. Germline CDR1 and CDR2: SGHTS and YDEGEE. The CDR3 sequence is 16 residues long. J gave up 2 bases and V 10 bases, and 10 bases lay outside the gene matches.

The rearrangement links TRBV21-1 to TRBJ1-2. TRBV21-1 corresponds to a pseudogene. CDR3 length equals 15 residues. The CDR3 is CASSKVRRNNYGYTF. The CDR3 nucleotides are TGTGCCAGCAGCAAAGTACGGAGGAATAACTATGGCTACACCTTC.

The rearrangement links TRBV7-2 to TRBJ2-3, with D possibly matching TRBD1 (5 bases). Trimming took off 0 bases at V and 4 bases at J, with 8 bases between the two ends. The germline V gene has CDR1 SGHTA and CDR2 FQGNSA. This CDR3 has 14 residues. Here the CDR3 reads CASSLAGRADTQYF. CDR3 nucleotides: TGTGCCAGCAGCTTAGCCGGCAGGGCAGATACGCAGTATTTT.

The V gene is TRBV11-1, the J gene TRBJ2-3; 8 bases are shared with TRBD1. The CDR3 is 16 amino acids. The germline CDR1 and CDR2 sequences are SGHAT and FQDESV (reference sequence). J was trimmed by 3 bases and V by 4 bases; bases with no gene match: 9. The CDR3 nucleotides read TGTGCCAGCAGCTCCAGGGGGCTCTTTGGGACAGATACGCAGTATTTT. Amino acid sequence: CASSSRGLFGTDTQYF.

This clone was found once. The rearrangement links TRBV28 to TRBJ2-5; D is possibly TRBD1 (6 bases). Germline V gene data show CDR1 as MDHEN and CDR2 as SYDVKM. V lost 8 bases and J 7 bases, leaving 17 bases between the germline ends. This CDR3 comprises 13 residues. The CDR3 region has the DNA TGTGCCAGCGTACAAATAGGGGGAGTGACCCAGTACTTC. This codes for CASVQIGGVTQYF.

The chain has TRBV6-5 and TRBJ1-2, with D tentatively TRBD1 (6 bases). Germline assignment: CDR1 MNHEY and CDR2 SVGAGI. The CDR3 runs to 12 residues. V was trimmed by 6 bases and J by 5 bases, leaving 10 bases between them. The CDR3 nucleotides read TGTGCCAGCAGGGACCAGGGGTATGGCTACACCTTC. Translation gives CASRDQGYGYTF.

The rearrangement uses TRBV18 and TRBJ2-5; D is possibly TRBD1 (5 bases). Germline V lookup: CDR1 KGHSH, CDR2 LQKENI. This CDR3 is 16 amino acids long. The ends were cut back, 8 bases at V and 1 base at J, with 20 bases in the middle. The CDR3 is CASATNGWGLQETQYF. CDR3 DNA sequence: TGTGCCAGCGCTACTAACGGGTGGGGCCTCCAAGAGACCCAGTACTTC.